The source of this T cell receptor (beta chain) is a study of cytomegalovirus exposure and HLA in healthy donors. In the study overall: Findings of an earlier analysis included about 100 million unique TCR beta sequences from roughly 190 million T cells.

General study findings and limits: The only immune exposure information that was available was CMV serostatus. Within a later analysis, the majority of CMV-associated TCR beta chains appeared HLA-restricted.

PCR employed 60 Vbeta and 13 Jbeta primers. Sequencing used immunoSEQ multiplex PCR; TCRdb keeps in-frame clones, though not all of them. The sample lists 110,000 or so clones, over 55% occurring once. V lost 9 bases, J lost 0 bases, and 24 bases lay in between. The V gene's germline CDR1 is KGHSH and CDR2 LQKENI. CDR3 length: 18 residues. Healthy bone marrow donors formed the donor group. Concerning this clone itself: Its specificity is not known.

The receptor's source is a man aged 18-30 years in good health and CMV-seropositive. The sequenced sample was PBMCs. V is TRBV18 and J is TRBJ1-3; D unresolved. Here the CDR3 DNA reads TGTGCCAGTCAGCCAGACAACGCCCGAACCGACTCTGGAAACACCATATATTTT. This translates into CASQPDNARTDSGNTIYF.